This T cell receptor beta chain came from a study of T-cell memory formation after mild COVID-19. A few counts support this clonotype. TCRdb passed the 5' RACE reads through MiXCR, listing each CDR3 protein once. The sample includes about 50,000 distinct CDR3 sequences, 5.5% to 7.5% of them seen just once. V lost 4 bases to trimming and J lost 4 bases, with 11 bases between them. CDR1 is MNHEY and CDR2 is SMNVEV in the germline V gene (reference sequence). The CDR3 has 15 amino acids. The source of this sequence is a man younger than 30 who had mild COVID-19 (a few samples of this study predate the infection). Cell type and time point are not known. The gene calls are TRBV27 and TRBJ2-6, with a tentative D call TRBD2 (6 bases). Sequenced input: PBMCs or a T cell subset sorted from them (not recorded which). CDR3 in DNA: TGTGCCAGCAGTTCCCCAGGGAGGGGGGCCAACGTCCTGACTTTC. Its translation: CASSSPGRGANVLTF.